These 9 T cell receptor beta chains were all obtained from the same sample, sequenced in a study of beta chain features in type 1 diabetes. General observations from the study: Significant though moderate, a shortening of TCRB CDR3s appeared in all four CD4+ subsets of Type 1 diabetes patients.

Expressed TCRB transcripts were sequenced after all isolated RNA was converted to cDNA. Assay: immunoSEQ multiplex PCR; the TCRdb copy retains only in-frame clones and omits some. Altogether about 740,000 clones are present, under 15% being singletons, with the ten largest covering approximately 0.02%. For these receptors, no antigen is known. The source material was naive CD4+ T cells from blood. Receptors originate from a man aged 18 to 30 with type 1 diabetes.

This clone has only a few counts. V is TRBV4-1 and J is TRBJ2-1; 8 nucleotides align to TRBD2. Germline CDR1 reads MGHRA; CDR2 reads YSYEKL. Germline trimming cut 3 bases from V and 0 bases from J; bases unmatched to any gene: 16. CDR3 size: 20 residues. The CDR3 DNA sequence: TGCGCCAGCAGCCAGCCGCCGGCGCTAGCGGGTAGGAGCTCCTACAATGAGCAGTTCTTC. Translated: CASSQPPALAGRSSYNEQFF.

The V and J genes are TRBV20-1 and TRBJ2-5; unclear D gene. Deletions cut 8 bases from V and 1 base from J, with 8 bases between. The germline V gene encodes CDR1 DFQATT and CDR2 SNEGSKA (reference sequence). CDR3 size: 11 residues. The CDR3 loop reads CSSPRQETQYF. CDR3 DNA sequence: TGCAGTAGTCCGCGCCAAGAGACCCAGTACTTC.

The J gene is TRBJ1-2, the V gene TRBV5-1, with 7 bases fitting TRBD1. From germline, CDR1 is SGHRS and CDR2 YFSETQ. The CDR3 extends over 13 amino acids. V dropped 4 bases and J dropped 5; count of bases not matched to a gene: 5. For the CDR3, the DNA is TGCGCCAGCAGCACCACAGGGGAATATGGCTACACCTTC. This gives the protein CASSTTGEYGYTF.

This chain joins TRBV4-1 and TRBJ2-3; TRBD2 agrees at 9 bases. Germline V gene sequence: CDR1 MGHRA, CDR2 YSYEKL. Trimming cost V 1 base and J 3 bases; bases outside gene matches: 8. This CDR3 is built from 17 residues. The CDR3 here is CASSQGRASGETDTQYF. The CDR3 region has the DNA TGCGCCAGCAGCCAAGGGCGCGCTAGCGGGGAGACAGATACGCAGTATTTT.

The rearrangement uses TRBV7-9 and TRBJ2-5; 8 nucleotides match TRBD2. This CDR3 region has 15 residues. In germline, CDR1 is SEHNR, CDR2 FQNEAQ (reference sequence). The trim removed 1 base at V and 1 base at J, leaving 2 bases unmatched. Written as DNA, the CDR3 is TGTGCCAGCAGCTTAGAAGCGGGGGCCCAAGAGACCCAGTACTTC. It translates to CASSLEAGAQETQYF.

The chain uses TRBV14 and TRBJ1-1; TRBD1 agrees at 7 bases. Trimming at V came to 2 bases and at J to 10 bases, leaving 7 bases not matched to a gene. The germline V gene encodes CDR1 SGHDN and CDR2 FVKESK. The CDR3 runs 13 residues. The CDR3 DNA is TGTGCCAGCAGCCAATCCAAGGGGGCGGGAGCTTTCTTT. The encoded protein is CASSQSKGAGAFF.

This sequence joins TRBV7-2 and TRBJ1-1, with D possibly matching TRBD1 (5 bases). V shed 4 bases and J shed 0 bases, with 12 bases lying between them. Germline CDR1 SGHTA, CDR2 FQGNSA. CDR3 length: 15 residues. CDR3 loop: CASSSRTSMNTEAFF. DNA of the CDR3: TGTGCCAGCAGCTCAAGGACAAGTATGAACACTGAAGCTTTCTTT.

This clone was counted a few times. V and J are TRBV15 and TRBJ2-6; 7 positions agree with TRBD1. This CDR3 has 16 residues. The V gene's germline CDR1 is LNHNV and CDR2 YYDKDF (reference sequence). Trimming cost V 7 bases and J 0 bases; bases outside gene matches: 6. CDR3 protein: CATKQGPSSGANVLTF. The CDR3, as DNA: TGTGCCACCAAACAGGGGCCAAGCTCTGGGGCCAACGTCCTGACTTTC.

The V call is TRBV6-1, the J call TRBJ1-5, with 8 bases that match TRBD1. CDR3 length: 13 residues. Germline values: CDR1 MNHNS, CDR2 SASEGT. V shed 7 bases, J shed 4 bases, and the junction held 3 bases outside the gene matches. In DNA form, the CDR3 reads TGTGCCAGCACCCGGACAGGGAATCAGCCCCAGCATTTT. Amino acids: CASTRTGNQPQHF.